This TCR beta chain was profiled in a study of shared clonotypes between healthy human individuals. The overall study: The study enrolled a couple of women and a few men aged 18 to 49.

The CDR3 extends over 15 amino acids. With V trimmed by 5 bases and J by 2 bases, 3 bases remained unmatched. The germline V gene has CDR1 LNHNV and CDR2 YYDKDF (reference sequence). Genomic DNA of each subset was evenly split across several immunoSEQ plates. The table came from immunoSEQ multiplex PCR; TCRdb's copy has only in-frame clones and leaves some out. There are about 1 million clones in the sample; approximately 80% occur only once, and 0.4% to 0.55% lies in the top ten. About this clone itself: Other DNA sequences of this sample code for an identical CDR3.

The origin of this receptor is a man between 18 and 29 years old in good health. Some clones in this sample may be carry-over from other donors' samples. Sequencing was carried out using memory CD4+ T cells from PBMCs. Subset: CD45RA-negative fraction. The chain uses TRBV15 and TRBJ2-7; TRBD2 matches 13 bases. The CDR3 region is CATSGGLAGTYEQYF. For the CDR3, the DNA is TGTGCCACCAGCGGGGGACTAGCGGGGACCTACGAGCAGTACTTC.